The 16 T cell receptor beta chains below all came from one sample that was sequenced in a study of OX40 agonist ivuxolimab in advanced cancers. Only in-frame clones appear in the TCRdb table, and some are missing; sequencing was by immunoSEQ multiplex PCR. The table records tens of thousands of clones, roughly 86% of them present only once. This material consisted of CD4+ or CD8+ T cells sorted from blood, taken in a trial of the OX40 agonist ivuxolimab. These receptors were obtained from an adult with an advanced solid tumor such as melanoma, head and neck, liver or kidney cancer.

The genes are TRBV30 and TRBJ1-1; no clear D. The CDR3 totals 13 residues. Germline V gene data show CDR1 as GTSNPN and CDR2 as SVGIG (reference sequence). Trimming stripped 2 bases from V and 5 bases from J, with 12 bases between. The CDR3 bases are TGTGCCTGGAGTATACACCGGCGGACTGAAGCTTTCTTT. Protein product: CAWSIHRRTEAFF.

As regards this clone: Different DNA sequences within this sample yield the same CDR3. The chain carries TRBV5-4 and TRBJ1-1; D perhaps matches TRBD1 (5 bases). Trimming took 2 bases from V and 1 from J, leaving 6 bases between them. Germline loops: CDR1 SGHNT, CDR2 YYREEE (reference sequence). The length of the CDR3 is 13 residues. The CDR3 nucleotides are TGTGCCAGCAGCTTACAGGAGAACACTGAAGCTTTCTTT. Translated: CASSLQENTEAFF.

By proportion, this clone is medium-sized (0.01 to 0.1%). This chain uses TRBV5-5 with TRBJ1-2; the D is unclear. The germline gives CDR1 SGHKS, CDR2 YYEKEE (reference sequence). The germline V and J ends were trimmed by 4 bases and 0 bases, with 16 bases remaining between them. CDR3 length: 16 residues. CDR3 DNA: TGTGCCAGCAGCACAGCGGACGGCTTAGCTAACTATGGCTACACCTTC. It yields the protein CASSTADGLANYGYTF.

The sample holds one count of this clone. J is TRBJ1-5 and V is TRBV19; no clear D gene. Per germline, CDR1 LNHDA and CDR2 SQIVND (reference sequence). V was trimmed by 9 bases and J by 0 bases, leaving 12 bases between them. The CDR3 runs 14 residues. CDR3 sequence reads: CASLREHSNQPQHF. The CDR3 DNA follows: TGTGCCAGCCTAAGGGAACATAGCAATCAGCCCCAGCATTTT.

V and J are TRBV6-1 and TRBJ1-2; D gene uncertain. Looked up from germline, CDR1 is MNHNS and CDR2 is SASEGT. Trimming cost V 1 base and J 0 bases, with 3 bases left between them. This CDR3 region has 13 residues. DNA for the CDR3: TGTGCCAGCAGTGAAGTCACTAACTATGGCTACACCTTC. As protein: CASSEVTNYGYTF.

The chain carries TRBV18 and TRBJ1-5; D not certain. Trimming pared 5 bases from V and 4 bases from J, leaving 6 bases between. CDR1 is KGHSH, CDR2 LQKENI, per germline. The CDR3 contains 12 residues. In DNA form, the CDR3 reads TGTGCCAGCTCAGAAAGGAATCAGCCCCAGCATTTT. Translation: CASSERNQPQHF.

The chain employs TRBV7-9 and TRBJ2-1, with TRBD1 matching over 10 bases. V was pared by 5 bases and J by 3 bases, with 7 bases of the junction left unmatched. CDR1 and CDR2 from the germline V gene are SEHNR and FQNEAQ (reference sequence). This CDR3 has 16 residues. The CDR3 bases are TGTGCCAGCAGCACACGACAGGGGGCGATCTACAATGAGCAGTTCTTC. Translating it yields CASSTRQGAIYNEQFF. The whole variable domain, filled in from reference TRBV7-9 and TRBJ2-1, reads DTGVSQNPRHKITKRGQNVTFRCDPISEHNRLYWYRQTLGQGPEFLTYFQNEAQLEKSRLLSDRFSAERPKGSFSTLEIQRTEQGDSAMYLCASSTRQGAIYNEQFFGPGTRLTVL.

The CDR3 loop reads CASSDFGLAFRDTQYF. CDR3 coding DNA: TGCGCCAGCAGCGACTTTGGACTAGCGTTCAGAGATACGCAGTATTTT. The chain employs TRBV5-1 and TRBJ2-3, with TRBD2 matching over 9 bases. The germline gives CDR1 SGHRS, CDR2 YFSETQ. V lost 4 bases to trimming and J lost 5 bases; unmatched junction nucleotides: 11. This CDR3 has 16 residues.

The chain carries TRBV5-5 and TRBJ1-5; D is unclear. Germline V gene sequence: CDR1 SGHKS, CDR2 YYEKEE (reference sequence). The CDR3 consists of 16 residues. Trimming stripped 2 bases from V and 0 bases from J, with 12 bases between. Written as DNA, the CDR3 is TGTGCCAGCAGCTTTGATCTTGCCAGTAGCAATCAGCCCCAGCATTTT. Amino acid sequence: CASSFDLASSNQPQHF.

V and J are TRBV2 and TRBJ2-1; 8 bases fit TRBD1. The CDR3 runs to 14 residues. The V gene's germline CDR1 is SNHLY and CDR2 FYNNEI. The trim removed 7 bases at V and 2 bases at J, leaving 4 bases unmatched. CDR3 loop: CASMEDRAYNEQFF. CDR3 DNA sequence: TGTGCCAGCATGGAGGACAGGGCCTACAATGAGCAGTTCTTC.

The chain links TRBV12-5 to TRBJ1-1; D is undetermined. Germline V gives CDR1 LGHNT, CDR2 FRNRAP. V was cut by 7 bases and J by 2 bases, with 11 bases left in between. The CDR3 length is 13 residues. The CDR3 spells CASVPGANTEAFF. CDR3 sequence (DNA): TGTGCTAGTGTGCCGGGCGCCAACACTGAAGCTTTCTTT.

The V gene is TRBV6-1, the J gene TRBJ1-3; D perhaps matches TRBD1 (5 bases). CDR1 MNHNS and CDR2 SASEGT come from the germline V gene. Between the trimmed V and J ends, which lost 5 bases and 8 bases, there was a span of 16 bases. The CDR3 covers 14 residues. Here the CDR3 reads CASSSGDLGDTIYF. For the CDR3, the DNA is TGTGCCAGCAGTTCGGGGGATTTAGGCGACACCATATATTTT.

CDR3 sequence (DNA): TGTGCCAGAAGGCAGGGTAGAGATAGCAATCAGCCCCAGCATTTT. This encodes CARRQGRDSNQPQHF. The chain joins TRBV10-3 to TRBJ1-5, with D possibly matching TRBD1 (5 bases). Germline V gene lookup returns CDR1 ENHRY and CDR2 SYGVKD. V was shortened by 10 bases and J by 0 bases, with 16 bases between the two germline ends. CDR3 length equals 15 residues.

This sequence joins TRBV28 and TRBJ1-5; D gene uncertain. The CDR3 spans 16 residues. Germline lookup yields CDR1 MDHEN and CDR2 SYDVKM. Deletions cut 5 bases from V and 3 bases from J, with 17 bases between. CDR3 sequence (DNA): TGTGCCAGCAGTCCAGCGGTCGGGTTCGACAATCAGCCCCAGCATTTT. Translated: CASSPAVGFDNQPQHF.

The CDR3 region has the DNA TGTGCCTGGAGTGAACTGGACAGGGACGGTCAGCCCCAGCATTTT. Protein product: CAWSELDRDGQPQHF. The chain links TRBV30 to TRBJ1-5; 8 bases are shared with TRBD1. V was pared by 1 base and J by 6 bases, with 8 bases of the junction left unmatched. The CDR3 is 15 amino acids. Germline CDR1 is GTSNPN and CDR2 is SVGIG (reference sequence).

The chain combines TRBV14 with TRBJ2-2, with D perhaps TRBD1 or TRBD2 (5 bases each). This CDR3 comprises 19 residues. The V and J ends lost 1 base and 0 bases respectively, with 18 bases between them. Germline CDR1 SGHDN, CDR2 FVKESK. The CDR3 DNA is TGTGCCAGCAGCCAAGTCGGCCCCCCGGGACGCTCGAACACCGGGGAGCTGTTTTTT. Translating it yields CASSQVGPPGRSNTGELFF.